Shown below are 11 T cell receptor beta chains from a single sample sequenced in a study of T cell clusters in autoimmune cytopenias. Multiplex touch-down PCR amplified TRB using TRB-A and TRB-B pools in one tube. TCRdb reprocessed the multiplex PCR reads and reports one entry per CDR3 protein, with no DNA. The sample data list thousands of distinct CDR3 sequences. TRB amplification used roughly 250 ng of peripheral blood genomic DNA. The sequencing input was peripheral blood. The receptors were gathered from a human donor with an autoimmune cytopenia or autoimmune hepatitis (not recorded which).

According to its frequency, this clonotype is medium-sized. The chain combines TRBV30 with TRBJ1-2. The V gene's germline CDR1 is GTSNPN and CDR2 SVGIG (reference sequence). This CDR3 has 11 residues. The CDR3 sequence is CAWSQANGYTF.

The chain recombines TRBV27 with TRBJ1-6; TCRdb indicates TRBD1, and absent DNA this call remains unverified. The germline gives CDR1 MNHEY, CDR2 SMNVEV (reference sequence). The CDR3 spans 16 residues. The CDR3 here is CASRLDRGVNNSPLHF.

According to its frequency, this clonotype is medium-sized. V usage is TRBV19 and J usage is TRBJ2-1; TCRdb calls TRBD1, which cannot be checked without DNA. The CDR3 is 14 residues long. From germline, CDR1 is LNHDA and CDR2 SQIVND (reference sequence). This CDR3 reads CASKDGGSRDEQFF.

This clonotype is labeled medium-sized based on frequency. The CDR3: CASSLERFYGYTF. The chain carries TRBV5-5 and TRBJ1-2. The CDR3 sequence is 13 residues long. Germline CDR1 reads SGHKS; CDR2 reads YYEKEE (reference sequence).

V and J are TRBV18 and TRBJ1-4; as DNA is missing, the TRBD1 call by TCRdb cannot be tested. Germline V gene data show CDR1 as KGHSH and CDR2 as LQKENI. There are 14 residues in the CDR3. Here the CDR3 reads CASSQDRGEEKLFF. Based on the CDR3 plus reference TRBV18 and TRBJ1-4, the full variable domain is NAGVMQNPRHLVRRRGQEARLRCSPMKGHSHVYWYRQLPEEGLKFMVYLQKENIIDESGMPKERFSAEFPKEGPSILRIQQVVRGDSAAYFCASSQDRGEEKLFFGSGTQLSVL.

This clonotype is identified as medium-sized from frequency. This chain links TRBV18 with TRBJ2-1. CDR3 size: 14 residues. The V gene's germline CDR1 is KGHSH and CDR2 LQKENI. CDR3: CASSRQGRNNEQFF.

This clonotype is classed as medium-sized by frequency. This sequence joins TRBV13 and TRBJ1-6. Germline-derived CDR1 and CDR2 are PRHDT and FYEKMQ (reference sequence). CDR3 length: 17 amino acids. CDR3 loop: CASSLGAGVSYNSPLHF.

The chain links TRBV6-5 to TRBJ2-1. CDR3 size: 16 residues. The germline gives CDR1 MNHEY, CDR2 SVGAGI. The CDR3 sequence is CASSYRVAGAYNEQFF.

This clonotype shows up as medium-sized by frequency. The CDR3 spells CASRSIGQANTEAFF. The chain is built from TRBV6-2 or TRBV6-3 and TRBJ1-1; as DNA is missing, the TRBD1 call by TCRdb cannot be tested. The germline V gene encodes CDR1 MNHEY and CDR2 SVGEGT. The CDR3 sequence is 15 residues long.

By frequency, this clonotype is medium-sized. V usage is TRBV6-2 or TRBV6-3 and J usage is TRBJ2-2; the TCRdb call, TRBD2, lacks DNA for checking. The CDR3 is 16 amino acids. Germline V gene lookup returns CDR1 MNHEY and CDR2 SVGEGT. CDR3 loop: CASRLLAGASTGELFF.

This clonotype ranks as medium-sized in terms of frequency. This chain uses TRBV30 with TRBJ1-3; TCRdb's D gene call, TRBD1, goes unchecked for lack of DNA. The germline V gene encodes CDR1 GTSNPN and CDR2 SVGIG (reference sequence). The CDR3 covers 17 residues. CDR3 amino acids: CAWSDFYRVSSGNTIYF.